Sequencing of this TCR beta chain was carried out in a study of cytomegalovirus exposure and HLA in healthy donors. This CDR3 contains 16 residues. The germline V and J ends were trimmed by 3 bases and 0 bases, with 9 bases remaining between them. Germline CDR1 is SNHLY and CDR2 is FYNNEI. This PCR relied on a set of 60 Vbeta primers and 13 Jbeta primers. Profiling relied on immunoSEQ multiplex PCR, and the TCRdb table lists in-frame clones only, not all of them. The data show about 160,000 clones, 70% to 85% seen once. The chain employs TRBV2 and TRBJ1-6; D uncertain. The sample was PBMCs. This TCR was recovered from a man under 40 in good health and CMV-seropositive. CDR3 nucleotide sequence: TGTGCCAGCAGTGAGGAGCCAAGCTCCTATAATTCACCCCTCCACTTT. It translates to CASSEEPSSYNSPLHF. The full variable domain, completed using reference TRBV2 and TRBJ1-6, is EPEVTQTPSHQVTQMGQEVILRCVPISNHLYFYWYRQILGQKVEFLVSFYNNEISEKSEIFDDQFSVERPDGSNFTLKIRSTKLEDSAMYFCASSEEPSSYNSPLHFGNGTRLTVT.